This T cell receptor (beta chain) was identified during a study of T-cell reconstitution after alpha-beta-depleted transplantation in children. Construction of the TCRbeta library involved unique molecular identifiers. TCRdb itself ran the PCR reads through MiXCR, one entry per CDR3 protein. The sample comprises around 580,000 distinct CDR3 sequences, 27% of which are singletons, and under 45% rests with the top ten. Broader study findings: Some patients owed their high day-60 TCRbeta diversity to surviving recipient T cells and thymic progenitors. After one year, T-cell counts and TCRbeta diversity mostly came from new T cells. In patients about two months after transplant, alpha-beta T cells reportedly arose from several hundred expanded graft clones.

Trimming at V came to 5 bases and at J to 6 bases, leaving 13 bases not matched to a gene. Germline V CDR1 and CDR2: SGHTA, FQGTGA. CDR3 length: 16 amino acids. A note on this clonotype: The antigen remains unidentified.

The material sequenced was PBMCs, taken before TCRalphabeta/CD19-depleted stem cell transplant. This TCR was recovered from a boy under two years old with Wiskott-Aldrich syndrome, due to receive a stem cell transplant. V is TRBV7-3 and J is TRBJ2-7, with 10 bases aligning to TRBD2. In nucleotides, the CDR3 is TGTGCCAGCAGCCAAACCCTCCCTGGGACTAGCGTCGAGCAGTACTTC. Its protein product is CASSQTLPGTSVEQYF.